What follows is one T cell receptor (beta chain) and its context. Antigen specificity is unknown. These data are taken from a study of T-cell reconstitution after alpha-beta-depleted transplantation in children. The study's findings and limits: Fresh T-cell production supplied most of the T-cell counts and diversity seen one year after transplant.

Unique molecular identifiers featured in how the TCRbeta library was prepared. Each CDR3 protein gets one entry after TCRdb re-called the PCR reads with MiXCR. Seen here are approximately 400,000 distinct CDR3 sequences, about 17% observed once, and the top ten hold about 32%. J lost 1 base, V lost 0 bases, and 6 bases had no gene match. Looked up from germline, CDR1 is SGHRS and CDR2 is YFSETQ. The CDR3 consists of 19 residues. The chain couples TRBV5-1 to TRBJ2-1, with TRBD2 matching 14 bases. The TCR was taken from a boy under two years old who had a stem cell transplant for Wiskott-Aldrich syndrome, so the T cells may come from the graft donor. Sequenced material: PBMCs, mostly from graft donor cells, taken 360 days after TCRalphabeta/CD19-depleted stem cell transplant. CDR3 amino acids: CASSLVLGLAGASYNEQFF. The CDR3 DNA is TGCGCCAGCAGCTTGGTCCTGGGACTAGCGGGAGCGTCCTACAATGAGCAGTTCTTC.